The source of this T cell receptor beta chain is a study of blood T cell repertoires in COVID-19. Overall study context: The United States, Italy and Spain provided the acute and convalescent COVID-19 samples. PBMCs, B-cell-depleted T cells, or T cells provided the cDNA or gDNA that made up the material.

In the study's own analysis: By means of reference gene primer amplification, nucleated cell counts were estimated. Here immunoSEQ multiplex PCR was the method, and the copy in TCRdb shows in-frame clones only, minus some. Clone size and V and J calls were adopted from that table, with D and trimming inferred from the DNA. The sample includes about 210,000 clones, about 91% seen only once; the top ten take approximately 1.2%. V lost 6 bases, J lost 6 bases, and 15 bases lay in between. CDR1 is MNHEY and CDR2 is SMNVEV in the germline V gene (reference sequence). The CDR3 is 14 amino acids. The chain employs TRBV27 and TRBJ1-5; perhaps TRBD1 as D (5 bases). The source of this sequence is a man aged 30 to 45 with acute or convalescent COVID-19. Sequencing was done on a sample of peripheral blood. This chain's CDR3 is CASSSGLRSQPQHF. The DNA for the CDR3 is TGTGCCAGCAGCTCGGGACTACGGAGTCAGCCCCAGCATTTT.